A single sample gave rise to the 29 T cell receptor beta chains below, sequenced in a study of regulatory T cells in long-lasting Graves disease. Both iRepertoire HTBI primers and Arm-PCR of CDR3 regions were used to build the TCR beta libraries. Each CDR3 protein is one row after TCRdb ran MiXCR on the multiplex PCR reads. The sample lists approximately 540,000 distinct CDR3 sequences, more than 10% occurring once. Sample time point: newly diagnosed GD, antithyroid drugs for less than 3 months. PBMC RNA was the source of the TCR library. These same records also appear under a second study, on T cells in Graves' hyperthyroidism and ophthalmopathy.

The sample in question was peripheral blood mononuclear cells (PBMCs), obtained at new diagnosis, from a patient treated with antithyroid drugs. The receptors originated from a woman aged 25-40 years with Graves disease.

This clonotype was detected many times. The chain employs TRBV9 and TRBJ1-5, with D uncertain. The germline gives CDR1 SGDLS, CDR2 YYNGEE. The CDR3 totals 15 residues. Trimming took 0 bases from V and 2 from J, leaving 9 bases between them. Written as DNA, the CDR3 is TGTGCCAGCAGCGTAGACGGGCAGGGCAATCAGCCCCAGCATTTT. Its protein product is CASSVDGQGNQPQHF.

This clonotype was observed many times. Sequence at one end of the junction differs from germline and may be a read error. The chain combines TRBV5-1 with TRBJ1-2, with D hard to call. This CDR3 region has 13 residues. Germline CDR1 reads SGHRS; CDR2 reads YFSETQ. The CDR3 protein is CASSLGGSHGYTF. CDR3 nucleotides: TGTGCCAGCAGCTTAGGCGGTTCTCATGGCTACACCTTC.

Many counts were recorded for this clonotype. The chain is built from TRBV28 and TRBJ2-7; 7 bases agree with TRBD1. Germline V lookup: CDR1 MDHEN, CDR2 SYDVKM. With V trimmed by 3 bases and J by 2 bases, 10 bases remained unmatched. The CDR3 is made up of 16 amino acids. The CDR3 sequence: CASSLAIGGPTYEQYF. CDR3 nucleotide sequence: TGTGCCAGCAGTTTGGCGATAGGGGGCCCAACCTACGAGCAGTACTTC.

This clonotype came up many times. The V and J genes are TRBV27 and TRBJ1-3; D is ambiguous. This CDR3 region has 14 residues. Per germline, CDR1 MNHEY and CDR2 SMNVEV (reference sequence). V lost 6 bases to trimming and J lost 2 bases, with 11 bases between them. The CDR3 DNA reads TGTGCCAGCAGGAAACATGGGACTGGAAACACCATATATTTT. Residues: CASRKHGTGNTIYF.

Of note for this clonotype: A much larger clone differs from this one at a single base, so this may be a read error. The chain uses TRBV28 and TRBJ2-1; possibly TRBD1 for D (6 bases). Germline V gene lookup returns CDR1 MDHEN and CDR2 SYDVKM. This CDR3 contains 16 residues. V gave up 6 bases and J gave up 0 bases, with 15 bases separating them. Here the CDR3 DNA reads TGTGCCAGCAGCTTAACCAGGACAGTCTCCTACAATGAGCAGTTCTTC. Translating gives CASSLTRTVSYNEQFF.

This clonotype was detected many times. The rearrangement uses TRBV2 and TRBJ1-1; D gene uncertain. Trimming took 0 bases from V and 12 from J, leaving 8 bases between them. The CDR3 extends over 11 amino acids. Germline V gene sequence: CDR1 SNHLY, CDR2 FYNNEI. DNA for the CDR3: TGTGCCAGCAGTGAAGCCGCGTCGACTTTCTTT. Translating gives CASSEAASTFF.

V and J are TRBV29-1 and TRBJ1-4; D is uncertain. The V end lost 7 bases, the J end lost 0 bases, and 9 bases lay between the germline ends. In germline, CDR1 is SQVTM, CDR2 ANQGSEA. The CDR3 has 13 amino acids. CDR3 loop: CSAVSATNEKLFF. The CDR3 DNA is TGCAGCGCGGTTTCTGCAACTAATGAAAAACTGTTTTTT.

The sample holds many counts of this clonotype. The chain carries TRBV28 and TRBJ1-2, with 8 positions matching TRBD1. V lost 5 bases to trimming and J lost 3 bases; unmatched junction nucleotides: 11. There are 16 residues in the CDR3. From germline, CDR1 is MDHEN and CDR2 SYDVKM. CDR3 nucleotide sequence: TGTGCCAGCAGTCCGAATTCGCAGGGGGCGTACTATGGCTACACCTTC. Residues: CASSPNSQGAYYGYTF.

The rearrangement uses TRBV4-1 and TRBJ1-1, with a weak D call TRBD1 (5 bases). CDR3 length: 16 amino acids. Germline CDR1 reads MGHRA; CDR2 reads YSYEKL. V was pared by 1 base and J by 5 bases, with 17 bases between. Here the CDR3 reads CASSQVGRGQRTEAFF. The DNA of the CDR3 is TGCGCCAGCAGCCAAGTGGGTAGGGGCCAGCGGACTGAAGCTTTCTTT.

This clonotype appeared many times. CDR3 bases: TGTGCCAGCAGCCAGCGTCGACAGGGGGATCAGCCCCAGCATTTT. Its protein product is CASSQRRQGDQPQHF. The rearrangement links TRBV11-3 to TRBJ1-5; 9 bases are shared with TRBD1. Germline CDR1 SGHNT, CDR2 YENEEA. CDR3 length equals 15 residues. The ends lost 5 bases at V and 5 bases at J; junction bases unmatched: 7.

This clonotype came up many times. The CDR3 bases are TGCGCCAGCAGCTTGGCAGGACCCGGGAACACCGGGGAGCTGTTTTTT. It codes for CASSLAGPGNTGELFF. The chain employs TRBV5-1 and TRBJ2-2, with unresolved D. Germline values: CDR1 SGHRS, CDR2 YFSETQ. V dropped 0 bases and J dropped 1 base, with 10 bases sitting between them. The CDR3 sequence is 16 residues long.

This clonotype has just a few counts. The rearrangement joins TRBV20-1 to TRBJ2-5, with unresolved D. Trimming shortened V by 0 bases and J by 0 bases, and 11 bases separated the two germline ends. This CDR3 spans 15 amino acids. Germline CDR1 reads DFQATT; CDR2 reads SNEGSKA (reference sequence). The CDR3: CSARDGAEYQETQYF. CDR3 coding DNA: TGCAGTGCTAGAGATGGTGCGGAATACCAAGAGACCCAGTACTTC.

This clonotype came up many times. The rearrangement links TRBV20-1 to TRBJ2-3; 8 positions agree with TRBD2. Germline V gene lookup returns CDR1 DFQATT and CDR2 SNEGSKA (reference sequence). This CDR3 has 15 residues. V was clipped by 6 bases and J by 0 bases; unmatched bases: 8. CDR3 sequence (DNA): TGCAGTGCCCCCACTAGCGGTACTAGCACAGATACGCAGTATTTT. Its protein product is CSAPTSGTSTDTQYF.

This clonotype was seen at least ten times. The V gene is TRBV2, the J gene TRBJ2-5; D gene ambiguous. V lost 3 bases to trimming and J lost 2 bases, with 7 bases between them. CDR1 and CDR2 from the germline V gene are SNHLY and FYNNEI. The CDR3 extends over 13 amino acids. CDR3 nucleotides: TGTGCCAGCAGTGACGTCAGTCAAGAGACCCAGTACTTC. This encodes CASSDVSQETQYF.

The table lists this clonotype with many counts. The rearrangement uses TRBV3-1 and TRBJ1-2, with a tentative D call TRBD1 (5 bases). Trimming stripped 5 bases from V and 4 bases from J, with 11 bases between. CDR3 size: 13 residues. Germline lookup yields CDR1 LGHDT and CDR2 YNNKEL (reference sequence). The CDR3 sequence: CASSLGHLYGYTF. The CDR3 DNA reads TGTGCCAGCAGCTTAGGACACCTCTATGGCTACACCTTC.

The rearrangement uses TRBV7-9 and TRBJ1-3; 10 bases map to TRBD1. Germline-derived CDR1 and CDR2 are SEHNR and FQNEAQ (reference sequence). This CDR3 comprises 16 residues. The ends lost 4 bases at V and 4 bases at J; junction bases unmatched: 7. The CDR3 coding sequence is TGTGCCAGCAGCTCGACGGGACAGGGGTTAGGAAACACCATATATTTT. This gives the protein CASSSTGQGLGNTIYF.

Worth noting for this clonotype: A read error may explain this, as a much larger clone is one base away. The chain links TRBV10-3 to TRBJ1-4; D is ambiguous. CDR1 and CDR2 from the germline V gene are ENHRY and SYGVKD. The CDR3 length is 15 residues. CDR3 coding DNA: TGTGACATCAGTGCTAACTCCGGCTATAATGAAAAACTGTTTTTT. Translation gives CDISANSGYNEKLFF.

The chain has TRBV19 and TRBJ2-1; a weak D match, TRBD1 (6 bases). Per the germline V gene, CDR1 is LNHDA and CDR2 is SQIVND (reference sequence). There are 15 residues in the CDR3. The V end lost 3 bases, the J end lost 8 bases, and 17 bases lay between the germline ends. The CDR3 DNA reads TGTGCCAGTAGTATGGCGACACGTACAGGGCATGAGCAGTTCTTC. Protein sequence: CASSMATRTGHEQFF. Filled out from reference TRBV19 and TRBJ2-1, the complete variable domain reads DGGITQSPKYLFRKEGQNVTLSCEQNLNHDAMYWYRQDPGQGLRLIYYSQIVNDFQKGDIAEGYSVSREKKESFPLTVTSAQKNPTAFYLCASSMATRTGHEQFFGPGTRLTVL.

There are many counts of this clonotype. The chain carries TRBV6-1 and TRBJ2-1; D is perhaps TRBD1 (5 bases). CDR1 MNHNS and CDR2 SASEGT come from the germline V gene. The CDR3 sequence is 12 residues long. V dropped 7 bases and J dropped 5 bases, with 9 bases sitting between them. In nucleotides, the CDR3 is TGTGCCAGCACCCCACAGGACAATGAGCAGTTCTTC. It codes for CASTPQDNEQFF.

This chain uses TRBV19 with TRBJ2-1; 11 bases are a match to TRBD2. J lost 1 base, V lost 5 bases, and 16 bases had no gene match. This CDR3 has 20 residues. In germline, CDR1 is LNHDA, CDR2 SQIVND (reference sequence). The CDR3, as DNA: TGTGCCAGTAGTTTTGCAGGGACTAGCGGTCCCTACGGGTCCTACAATGAGCAGTTCTTC. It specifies CASSFAGTSGPYGSYNEQFF. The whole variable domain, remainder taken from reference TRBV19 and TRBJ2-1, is DGGITQSPKYLFRKEGQNVTLSCEQNLNHDAMYWYRQDPGQGLRLIYYSQIVNDFQKGDIAEGYSVSREKKESFPLTVTSAQKNPTAFYLCASSFAGTSGPYGSYNEQFFGPGTRLTVL.

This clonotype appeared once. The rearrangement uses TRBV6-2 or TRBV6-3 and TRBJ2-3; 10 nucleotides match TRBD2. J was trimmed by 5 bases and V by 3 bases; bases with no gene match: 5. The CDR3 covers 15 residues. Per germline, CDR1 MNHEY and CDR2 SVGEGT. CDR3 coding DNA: TGTGCCAGCAGTTATTCGGGACTAGCGCGAGATACGCAGTATTTT. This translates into CASSYSGLARDTQYF.

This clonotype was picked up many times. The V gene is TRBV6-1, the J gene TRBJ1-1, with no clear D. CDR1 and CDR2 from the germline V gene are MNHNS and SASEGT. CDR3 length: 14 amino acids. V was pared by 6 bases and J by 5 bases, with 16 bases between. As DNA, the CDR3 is TGTGCCAGCAGCGACGCAGGCAGAGAAACTGAAGCTTTCTTT. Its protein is CASSDAGRETEAFF.

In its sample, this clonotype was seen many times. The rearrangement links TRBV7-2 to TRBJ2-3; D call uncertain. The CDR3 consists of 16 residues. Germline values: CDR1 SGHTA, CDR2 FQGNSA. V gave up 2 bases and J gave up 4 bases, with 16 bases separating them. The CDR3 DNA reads TGTGCCAGCAGCTTAAATTCCCCCACGATCGCAGATACGCAGTATTTT. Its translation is CASSLNSPTIADTQYF.

The CDR3 here is CATSRERGPGYEQYF. The CDR3, as DNA: TGTGCCACCAGCAGAGAAAGGGGGCCCGGCTACGAGCAGTACTTC. The V and J genes are TRBV15 and TRBJ2-7, with 7 bases fitting TRBD1. Germline values: CDR1 LNHNV, CDR2 YYDKDF (reference sequence). Trimming cost V 0 bases and J 3 bases; bases outside gene matches: 5. This CDR3 spans 15 amino acids. Variable domain in full (rest from reference TRBV15 and TRBJ2-7): DAMVIQNPRYQVTQFGKPVTLSCSQTLNHNVMYWYQQKSSQAPKLLFHYYDKDFNNEADTPDNFQSRRPNTSFCFLDIRSPGLGDTAMYLCATSRERGPGYEQYFGPGTRLTVT.

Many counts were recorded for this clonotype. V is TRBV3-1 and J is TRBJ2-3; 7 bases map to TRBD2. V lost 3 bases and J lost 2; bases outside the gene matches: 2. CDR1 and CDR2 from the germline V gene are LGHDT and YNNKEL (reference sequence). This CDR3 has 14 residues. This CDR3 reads CASSHGTNTDTQYF. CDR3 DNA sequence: TGTGCCAGCAGCCATGGGACTAACACAGATACGCAGTATTTT.

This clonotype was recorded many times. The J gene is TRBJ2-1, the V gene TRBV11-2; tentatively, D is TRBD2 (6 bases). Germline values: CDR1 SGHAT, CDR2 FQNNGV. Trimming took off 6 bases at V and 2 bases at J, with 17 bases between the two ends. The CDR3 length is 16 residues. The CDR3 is CASRDRGTATYNEQFF. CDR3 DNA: TGTGCCAGCAGGGACCGGGGGACCGCCACCTACAATGAGCAGTTCTTC.

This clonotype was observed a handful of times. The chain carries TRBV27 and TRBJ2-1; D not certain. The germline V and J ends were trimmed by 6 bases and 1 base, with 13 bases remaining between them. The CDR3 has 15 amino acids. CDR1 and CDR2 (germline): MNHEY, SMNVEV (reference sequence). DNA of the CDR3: TGTGCCAGCAGCCCCTCCTTCTGGTCCTACAATGAGCAGTTCTTC. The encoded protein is CASSPSFWSYNEQFF.

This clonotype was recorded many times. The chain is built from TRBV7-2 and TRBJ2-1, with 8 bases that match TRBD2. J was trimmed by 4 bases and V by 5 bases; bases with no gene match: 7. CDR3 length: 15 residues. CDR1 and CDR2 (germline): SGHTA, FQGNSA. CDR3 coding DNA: TGTGCCAGCAGCCCATCTTTAGCGGGATACAATGAGCAGTTCTTC. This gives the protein CASSPSLAGYNEQFF.

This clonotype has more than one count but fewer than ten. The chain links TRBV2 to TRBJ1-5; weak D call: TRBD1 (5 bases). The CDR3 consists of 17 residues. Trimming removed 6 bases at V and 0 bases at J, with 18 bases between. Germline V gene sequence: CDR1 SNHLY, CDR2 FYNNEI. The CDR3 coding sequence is TGTGCCAGCAGGACAACCGGGGACGGAAATAGCAATCAGCCCCAGCATTTT. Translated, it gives CASRTTGDGNSNQPQHF.